Shown below are 9 T cell receptor beta chains from a single sample sequenced in a study of cytomegalovirus exposure and HLA in healthy donors. Amplification used 60 Vbeta primers and 13 Jbeta primers. Profiling relied on immunoSEQ multiplex PCR, and the TCRdb table lists in-frame clones only, not all of them. Its table records about 60,000 clones. Source material: PBMCs. These receptors originate from a woman aged 18-29 years in good health and CMV-seronegative.

The rearrangement joins TRBV4-1 to TRBJ1-3; perhaps TRBD1 as D (6 bases). V shed 1 base and J shed 0 bases, with 16 bases lying between them. Per germline, CDR1 MGHRA and CDR2 YSYEKL. The CDR3 has 18 amino acids. The DNA for the CDR3 is TGCGCCAGCAGCCAAGTCATAGGGGGTATCCTCTCTGGAAACACCATATATTTT. Amino acids: CASSQVIGGILSGNTIYF.

This chain uses TRBV29-1 with TRBJ2-1, with 11 bases identical to TRBD2. The V segment lost 2 bases and the J segment 4 bases; nucleotides outside the gene matches: 10. This CDR3 is 17 amino acids long. CDR1 is SQVTM, CDR2 ANQGSEA, per germline. The CDR3 is CSVEYEVAGGKYNEQFF. CDR3 coding DNA: TGCAGCGTTGAATACGAAGTAGCGGGGGGGAAATACAATGAGCAGTTCTTC.

The V and J genes are TRBV11-2 and TRBJ1-5, with 10 nucleotides matching TRBD1. This CDR3 is built from 15 residues. V lost 0 bases and J lost 6; bases outside the gene matches: 2. Germline CDR1 reads SGHAT; CDR2 reads FQNNGV. The CDR3 reads CASSLEGTGVQPQHF. The CDR3 DNA reads as TGTGCCAGCAGCTTAGAGGGGACAGGGGTTCAGCCCCAGCATTTT. The full variable domain, completed using reference TRBV11-2 and TRBJ1-5, is EAGVAQSPRYKIIEKRQSVAFWCNPISGHATLYWYQQILGQGPKLLIQFQNNGVVDDSQLPKDRFSAERLKGVDSTLKIQPAKLEDSAVYLCASSLEGTGVQPQHFGDGTRLSIL.

The rearrangement uses TRBV9 and TRBJ2-7; D might be TRBD1 (6 bases). Per the germline V gene, CDR1 is SGDLS and CDR2 is YYNGEE. Trimming took 0 bases from V and 3 from J, leaving 13 bases between them. The CDR3 is 15 amino acids. The CDR3 DNA reads TGTGCCAGCAGCGTAGCTGGTACAGGGAACTACGAGCAGTACTTC. It translates to CASSVAGTGNYEQYF.

The gene calls are TRBV18 and TRBJ1-5; the D is unclear. The CDR3 contains 13 residues. Trimming took 3 bases from V and 5 from J, leaving 8 bases between them. The V gene's germline CDR1 is KGHSH and CDR2 LQKENI. The CDR3 region has the DNA TGTGCCAGCTCACCTGGTACAGATCAGCCCCAGCATTTT. It yields the protein CASSPGTDQPQHF.

The chain couples TRBV27 to TRBJ1-1; 7 bases fit TRBD1. There are 15 residues in the CDR3. J was trimmed by 1 base and V by 5 bases; bases with no gene match: 7. Germline CDR1 is MNHEY and CDR2 is SMNVEV (reference sequence). Here the CDR3 DNA reads TGTGCCAGCAGTCCCCCGACAGGGACGAACACTGAAGCTTTCTTT. Translated: CASSPPTGTNTEAFF.

The chain joins TRBV5-1 to TRBJ2-5; 8 nucleotides match TRBD2. Germline V gene lookup returns CDR1 SGHRS and CDR2 YFSETQ. This CDR3 has 15 amino acids. The V gene end was trimmed by 2 bases and the J gene end by 2 bases; junction bases not matched to a gene: 5. The CDR3 region has the DNA TGCGCCAGCAGCTTCCAACTAGCGGAACAAGAGACCCAGTACTTC. Its translation is CASSFQLAEQETQYF. Drawing the rest from reference TRBV5-1 and TRBJ2-5, the complete variable domain is KAGVTQTPRYLIKTRGQQVTLSCSPISGHRSVSWYQQTPGQGLQFLFEYFSETQRNKGNFPGRFSGRQFSNSRSEMNVSTLELGDSALYLCASSFQLAEQETQYFGPGTRLLVL.

The chain links TRBV18 to TRBJ1-1; the D gene is possibly TRBD1 (5 bases). The germline V and J ends were trimmed by 0 bases and 2 bases, with 13 bases remaining between them. Germline V CDR1 and CDR2: KGHSH, LQKENI. CDR3 length: 16 residues. CDR3 coding DNA: TGTGCCAGCTCACCACCCGGGGGGGTCAGAAACACTGAAGCTTTCTTT. It translates to CASSPPGGVRNTEAFF.

The chain's CDR3 is CASTRTGTAYEQYF. CDR3 bases: TGTGCCAGCACCCGGACAGGGACGGCCTACGAGCAGTACTTC. This rearrangement joins TRBV6-1 to TRBJ2-7; 8 bases are shared with TRBD1. Germline values: CDR1 MNHNS, CDR2 SASEGT. The length of the CDR3 is 14 residues. The V gene end was trimmed by 7 bases and the J gene end by 2 bases; junction bases not matched to a gene: 7.